This is a list of T cell receptor beta chains from one sample in a study of shared clonotypes between healthy human individuals. Profiled with immunoSEQ multiplex PCR; TCRdb holds only in-frame clones, not every one. The sample carries more than 2 million clones, about 95% recorded once. Sequenced sample: naive CD8+ T cells sorted from blood. Receptor source: a man aged 18 to 35 in good health. CDR3s include the opening cysteine and the closing phenylalanine or tryptophan. Each record gives: CDR3 protein, V gene, J gene.

CDR3aa: CAWSQTGGTEAFF; v_gene: TRBV30; j_gene: TRBJ1-1
CDR3aa: CATSWAGDYGYTF; v_gene: TRBV15; j_gene: TRBJ1-2
CDR3aa: CASSLSTLNDEQFF; v_gene: TRBV27; j_gene: TRBJ2-1
CDR3aa: CASSPHPGEAGATYEQYF; v_gene: TRBV4-2; j_gene: TRBJ2-7
CDR3aa: CATRRGGGELFF; v_gene: TRBV5-1; j_gene: TRBJ2-2
CDR3aa: CASSQDRGPRYEQYF; v_gene: TRBV4-3; j_gene: TRBJ2-7
CDR3aa: CASSKGTGTVYEQYF; v_gene: TRBV5-1; j_gene: TRBJ2-7
CDR3aa: CASSETLSYNQPQHF; v_gene: TRBV6-1; j_gene: TRBJ1-5
CDR3aa: CASSMTSGGTDTQYF; v_gene: TRBV27; j_gene: TRBJ2-3
CDR3aa: CAGRPTTENTEAFF; v_gene: TRBV6-5; j_gene: TRBJ1-1
CDR3aa: CASSLSQGGGGELFF; v_gene: TRBV28; j_gene: TRBJ2-2
CDR3aa: CSASRPETQYF; v_gene: TRBV20-1; j_gene: TRBJ2-5
CDR3aa: CASSVGRGSSYEQYF; v_gene: TRBV2; j_gene: TRBJ2-7
CDR3aa: CASIDRPLEQYF; v_gene: TRBV9; j_gene: TRBJ2-7
CDR3aa: CASSSPGHLEGYTF; v_gene: TRBV5-1; j_gene: TRBJ1-2
CDR3aa: CASTPTGAGNQPQHF; v_gene: TRBV19; j_gene: TRBJ1-5
CDR3aa: CASSPRAGYGTDTQYF; v_gene: TRBV27; j_gene: TRBJ2-3
CDR3aa: CASSYSISLELFF; v_gene: TRBV6-6; j_gene: TRBJ1-4
CDR3aa: CASSLVTDTQYF; v_gene: TRBV5-6; j_gene: TRBJ2-3
CDR3aa: CASSPTVAYEQYF; v_gene: TRBV4-1; j_gene: TRBJ2-7
CDR3aa: CATGLAGANEQFF; v_gene: TRBV6-5; j_gene: TRBJ2-1
CDR3aa: CASSSAGLAGNTIYF; v_gene: TRBV7-9; j_gene: TRBJ1-3
CDR3aa: CASSPTGGAHYGYTF; v_gene: TRBV19; j_gene: TRBJ1-2
CDR3aa: CASSLTSGGNEQFF; v_gene: TRBV7-9; j_gene: TRBJ2-1
CDR3aa: CATETGDYEQYF; v_gene: TRBV6-5; j_gene: TRBJ2-7
CDR3aa: CASSLAGENEQYF; v_gene: TRBV7-9; j_gene: TRBJ2-7
CDR3aa: CASSGPGWGGNAEAFF; v_gene: TRBV25-1; j_gene: TRBJ1-1
CDR3aa: CASRLGSGLYYEQYF; v_gene: TRBV27; j_gene: TRBJ2-7
CDR3aa: CASRLDRSSGNTIYF; v_gene: TRBV28; j_gene: TRBJ1-3
CDR3aa: CASSLGQGRGETQYF; v_gene: TRBV6-6; j_gene: TRBJ2-5
CDR3aa: CASSLVPHQPQHF; v_gene: TRBV5-1; j_gene: TRBJ1-5
CDR3aa: CASSPVGGTDTEAFF; v_gene: TRBV4-2; j_gene: TRBJ1-1
CDR3aa: CASSDPSGGGNTEAFF; v_gene: TRBV2; j_gene: TRBJ1-1
CDR3aa: CASSQGTGWGVEQYF; v_gene: TRBV5-1; j_gene: TRBJ2-7
CDR3aa: CASSSPPGADTQYF; v_gene: TRBV28; j_gene: TRBJ2-3